These 10 T cell receptor beta chains were all obtained from the same sample, sequenced in a study of shared clonotypes between healthy human individuals. Sequencing used immunoSEQ multiplex PCR; TCRdb keeps in-frame clones, though not all of them. The sample has about 1,800,000 clones, just under 95% seen once. Positively selected for CCR7, the CD45RO-negative cells used as naive CD8 cells excluded terminally differentiated effector memory CD45RA+ cells. Sequenced material: naive CD8+ T cells sorted from blood. All receptors derive from a man between 18 and 29 years old in good health.

The chain is built from TRBV23-1 and TRBJ2-7; D remains ambiguous. TRBV23-1 is an ORF for which the function is uncertain. This CDR3 is 13 amino acids long. V lost 6 bases and J 4 bases, leaving 13 bases between the germline ends. This CDR3 reads CASRPVAHYEQYF. CDR3 nucleotides: TGCGCCAGCAGGCCGGTGGCCCATTACGAGCAGTACTTC.

This clone was recorded only once. The rearrangement uses TRBV21-1 and TRBJ2-7; the table's D call TRBD1 went unverified against the DNA. TRBV21-1 is tagged as a pseudogene. The CDR3 is made up of 14 amino acids. CDR3 coding DNA: TGTGCCAGCAGCACGACAGGGAGCTCCTACGAGCAGTACTTC. Protein: CASSTTGSSYEQYF.

V is TRBV28 and J is TRBJ2-7; 7 bases fit TRBD1. Germline trimming cut 6 bases from V and 0 bases from J; bases unmatched to any gene: 5. Germline V gene lookup returns CDR1 MDHEN and CDR2 SYDVKM. The CDR3 extends over 14 amino acids. The CDR3 bases are TGTGCCAGCAGGAGACAGGGAACCTCCTACGAGCAGTACTTC. Translating gives CASRRQGTSYEQYF.

This chain uses TRBV27 with TRBJ2-1, with D unresolved. The CDR3 is 13 residues long. CDR1 is MNHEY and CDR2 is SMNVEV in the germline V gene (reference sequence). Trimming shortened V by 6 bases and J by 7 bases, and 13 bases separated the two germline ends. The CDR3 coding sequence is TGTGCCAGCAGAGAGGTGGGTAGTAATGAGCAGTTCTTC. Protein: CASREVGSNEQFF.

The chain joins TRBV7-9 to TRBJ2-6; D might be TRBD1 (5 bases). The CDR3 is made up of 18 amino acids. The V end was cut by 5 bases, the J end by 0 bases, with 17 bases between. Germline CDR1 reads SEHNR; CDR2 reads FQNEAQ (reference sequence). CDR3 in DNA: TGTGCCAGCAGCGGACCCCAGGGTTTGAACTCTGGGGCCAACGTCCTGACTTTC. Amino acids: CASSGPQGLNSGANVLTF.

The gene calls are TRBV30 and TRBJ2-1; D unresolved. CDR3 length: 13 amino acids. CDR1 and CDR2 (germline): GTSNPN, SVGIG (reference sequence). V was shortened by 5 bases and J by 0 bases, with 8 bases between the two germline ends. In DNA form, the CDR3 reads TGTGCCTGGGGGCCTGCCTCCTACAATGAGCAGTTCTTC. Its translation: CAWGPASYNEQFF.

In nucleotides, the CDR3 is TGTGCCAGCAGTTACAGGGACGGATATAATTCACCCCTCCACTTT. This gives the protein CASSYRDGYNSPLHF. The V and J genes are TRBV6-5 and TRBJ1-6; a weak D match, TRBD1 (5 bases). This CDR3 is 15 amino acids long. V was pared by 2 bases and J by 4 bases, with 9 bases between. CDR1 is MNHEY, CDR2 SVGAGI, per germline.

The chain links TRBV5-4 to TRBJ2-5; 7 positions match TRBD1. The V gene end was trimmed by 1 base and the J gene end by 1 base; junction bases not matched to a gene: 4. Germline V gene sequence: CDR1 SGHNT, CDR2 YYREEE (reference sequence). The CDR3 covers 15 residues. Here the CDR3 DNA reads TGTGCCAGCAGCTTGCTGGGACAGACCCAAGAGACCCAGTACTTC. It encodes CASSLLGQTQETQYF.

V is TRBV11-1 and J is TRBJ2-7, with TRBD1 identical over 11 bases. J was trimmed by 4 bases and V by 5 bases; bases with no gene match: 4. The CDR3 is 14 residues long. Germline loops: CDR1 SGHAT, CDR2 FQDESV (reference sequence). The CDR3 reads CASSEDRGPYEQYF. Written as DNA, the CDR3 is TGTGCCAGCAGCGAGGACAGGGGGCCTTACGAGCAGTACTTC.

The J gene is TRBJ2-7, the V gene TRBV7-6; D is perhaps TRBD2 (6 bases). V dropped 5 bases and J dropped 5 bases, with 13 bases sitting between them. The CDR3 totals 13 residues. CDR1 and CDR2 (germline): SGHVS, FNYEAQ. The CDR3 sequence: CASSPSGDDEQYF. As DNA, the CDR3 is TGTGCCAGCAGCCCCTCGGGGGACGACGAGCAGTACTTC.